This is a list of T cell receptor beta chains from one sample in a study of cytomegalovirus exposure and HLA in healthy donors. TCRdb's copy holds only in-frame clones and misses some; the assay was immunoSEQ multiplex PCR. There are about 130,000 clones in the sample; 80% occur only once, and about 8.9% lies in the top ten. Sequencing used PBMCs. The receptors were gathered from a man younger than 45 in good health and CMV-seropositive. Both conserved end residues are part of each CDR3. Each record gives: clone size, J gene, V gene, D gene, CDR3 protein, CDR3 DNA. The D gene is left open where the match is weak. The size entry is marked missing in some rows and otherwise reads once, few, many or a size class.

NA	TRBJ2-7	TRBV10-3	NA	CAIKNSAYEQYF	TGTGCCATCAAGAACAGTGCCTACGAGCAGTACTTC
once	TRBJ2-1	TRBV4-1	NA	CASSQVYSEQFF	TGCGCCAGCAGCCAAGTCTATAGTGAGCAGTTCTTC
NA	TRBJ2-7	TRBV4-2	NA	CASSQEGGATSYEQYF	TGTGCCAGCAGCCAAGAAGGGGGGGCTACCTCCTACGAGCAGTACTTC
few	TRBJ1-3	TRBV10-3	TRBD1	CAISARQGHIDSGNTIYF	TGTGCCATCAGTGCCCGACAGGGTCACATCGACTCTGGAAACACCATATATTTT
NA	TRBJ2-4	TRBV29-1	TRBD2	CSVEGSGGILAKNIQYF	TGCAGCGTTGAAGGTAGCGGGGGGATCTTAGCCAAAAACATTCAGTACTTC
NA	TRBJ2-1	TRBV6-5	NA	CASSGRLRAYNEQFF	TGTGCCAGCAGTGGTCGACTGAGGGCCTACAATGAGCAGTTCTTC
NA	TRBJ2-2	TRBV2	NA	CASTREDTHTGELFF	TGTGCCAGCACCCGAGAGGACACCCACACCGGGGAGCTGTTTTTT
NA	TRBJ1-2	TRBV18	TRBD1	CASSPQGVYGYTF	TGTGCCAGCTCACCGCAGGGGGTCTATGGCTACACCTTC
NA	TRBJ1-1	TRBV6-1	TRBD1	CASSVRGGETEAFF	TGTGCCAGCAGCGTGAGAGGGGGCGAGACTGAAGCTTTCTTT
NA	TRBJ2-7	TRBV27	NA	CASSLYVVQGPSYEQYF	TGTGCCAGCAGTTTGTATGTAGTACAGGGTCCTTCCTACGAGCAGTACTTC
NA	TRBJ1-1	TRBV19	NA	CASRWADEAFF	TGTGCCAGTAGGTGGGCAGACGAAGCTTTCTTT
NA	TRBJ2-5	TRBV5-1	NA	CASSPGNRDTYLETQYF	TGCGCCAGCAGCCCAGGAAACCGGGACACTTATTTGGAGACCCAGTACTTC
few	TRBJ1-4	TRBV30	TRBD1	CAWSLRQGPNEKLFF	TGTGCCTGGTCCCTGAGACAGGGTCCTAATGAAAAACTGTTTTTT
NA	TRBJ1-5	TRBV15	NA	CATSMEVVSNQPQHF	TGTGCCACCAGCATGGAGGTCGTCAGCAATCAGCCCCAGCATTTT
NA	TRBJ1-5	TRBV28	NA	CASSFTGSGQPQHF	TGTGCCAGCAGTTTTACAGGGTCGGGGCAGCCCCAGCATTTT
few	TRBJ1-1	TRBV27	NA	CASGVAWNTEAFF	TGTGCCAGCGGCGTAGCGTGGAACACTGAAGCTTTCTTT
NA	TRBJ2-3	TRBV27	TRBD2	CASGSGGAGDTQYF	TGTGCCAGCGGTAGCGGGGGGGCAGGAGATACGCAGTATTTT
NA	TRBJ2-3	TRBV4-1	TRBD2	CASSSGPAGGADTQYF	TGCGCCAGCAGCTCCGGTCCGGCGGGGGGGGCAGATACGCAGTATTTT
NA	TRBJ2-3	TRBV6-6	TRBD1	CASSSPDRGSTDTQYF	TGTGCCAGCAGTTCCCCTGACAGGGGTAGTACAGATACGCAGTATTTT
NA	TRBJ1-2	TRBV5-1	TRBD1	CASSLGGQGFDGYTF	TGCGCCAGCAGCTTGGGCGGACAGGGCTTCGATGGCTACACCTTC
NA	TRBJ2-2	TRBV11-3	NA	CASSLRAGELFF	TGTGCCAGCAGCTTACGGGCCGGGGAGCTGTTTTTT
NA	TRBJ1-4	TRBV6-1	NA	CASSGVRVVRRNEKLFF	TGTGCCAGCAGTGGAGTCAGGGTGGTCAGGCGAAATGAAAAACTGTTTTTT
NA	TRBJ1-2	TRBV4-1	NA	CASSQDVGGIYGYTF	TGCGCCAGCAGCCAAGATGTCGGTGGTATCTATGGCTACACCTTC
few	TRBJ1-2	TRBV7-2	NA	CASSSPAAEGGYTF	TGTGCCAGCAGCTCCCCGGCGGCCGAAGGAGGCTACACCTTC
few	TRBJ1-4	TRBV27	TRBD1	CASRRQGGEKLFF	TGTGCCAGCCGAAGACAGGGCGGTGAAAAACTGTTTTTT
once	TRBJ1-1	TRBV14	NA	CASSGQGYTEAFF	TGTGCCAGCAGCGGTCAGGGATACACTGAAGCTTTCTTT
NA	TRBJ1-5	TRBV6-5	NA	CASSSRENQPQHF	TGTGCCAGCAGCTCCCGGGAGAATCAGCCCCAGCATTTT
NA	TRBJ1-4	TRBV14	TRBD1	CASSHGTGPNEKLFF	TGTGCCAGCAGCCACGGGACAGGGCCTAATGAAAAACTGTTTTTT
NA	TRBJ2-7	TRBV10-3	NA	CASRAEGILHEQYF	TGTGCCTCCAGAGCGGAAGGGATCCTCCACGAGCAGTACTTC
NA	TRBJ2-3	TRBV13	NA	CASSAGSTQYF	TGTGCCAGCAGCGCCGGGAGTACGCAGTATTTT
NA	TRBJ1-1	TRBV6-1	NA	CASSEVAGMNTEAFF	TGTGCCAGCAGTGAAGTTGCGGGAATGAACACTGAAGCTTTCTTT
NA	TRBJ2-3	TRBV7-3	TRBD2	CASSHVAGGASDTQYF	TGTGCCAGCAGCCACGTAGCGGGGGGGGCGTCAGATACGCAGTATTTT
NA	TRBJ2-7	TRBV10-3	TRBD1	CAIRADRGPRAYEQYF	TGTGCCATCAGGGCAGACAGGGGGCCACGGGCGTACGAGCAGTACTTC